This T cell receptor beta chain was obtained from a study of vaccination effects on CD4 cells after COVID-19. Regarding this clone: Its antigen is unknown.

Researchers isolated CD4+ T cells once less than 13 days of culture had elapsed. Every participant took two doses of the BNT162b2 or mRNA-1273 vaccine. All vaccine recipients tested negative for nucleocapsid antibodies and had never contracted SARS-CoV-2 infection. A half-volume exchange with IL-2 medium occurred on days 3 and 7. Repertoires were generated with immunoSEQ multiplex PCR, while TCRdb's copy carries only in-frame clones and drops some. This table has 43,000 or so clones, around 70% appearing once. Regarding the study as a whole: In the study, convalescent patients were few, and early post-infection timepoints were absent.

This CDR3 has 15 residues. Germline V gives CDR1 MRHNA, CDR2 SNTAGT. Trimming cost V 2 bases and J 2 bases, with 11 bases left between them. The TCR was taken from a human donor who received a COVID-19 vaccine. The chain is built from TRBV6-4 and TRBJ2-3; no clear D gene. Sequencing used CD4+ T cells from PBMCs cultured without peptide, obtained after COVID-19 vaccination. CDR3 loop: CASSDGKGPTDTQYF. The CDR3 region has the DNA TGTGCCAGCAGTGACGGGAAGGGCCCCACAGATACGCAGTATTTT.